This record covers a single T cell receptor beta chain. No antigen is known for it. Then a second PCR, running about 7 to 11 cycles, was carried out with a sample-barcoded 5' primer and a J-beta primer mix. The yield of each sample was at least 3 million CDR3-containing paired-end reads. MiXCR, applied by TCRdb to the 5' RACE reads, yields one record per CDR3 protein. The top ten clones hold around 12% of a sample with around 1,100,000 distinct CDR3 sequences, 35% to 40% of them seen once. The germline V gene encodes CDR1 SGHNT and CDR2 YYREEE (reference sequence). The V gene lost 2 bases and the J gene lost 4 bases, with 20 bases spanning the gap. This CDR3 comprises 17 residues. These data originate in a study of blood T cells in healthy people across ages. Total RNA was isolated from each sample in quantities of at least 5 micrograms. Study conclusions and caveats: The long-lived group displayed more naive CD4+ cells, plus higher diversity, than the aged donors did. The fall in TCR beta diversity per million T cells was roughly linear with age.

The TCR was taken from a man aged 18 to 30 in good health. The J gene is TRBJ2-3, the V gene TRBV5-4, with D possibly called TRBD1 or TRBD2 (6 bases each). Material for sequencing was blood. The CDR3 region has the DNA TGTGCCAGCAGCTTAGGTAGTCCCGGGGGCGCAGCAGATACGCAGTATTTT. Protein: CASSLGSPGGAADTQYF. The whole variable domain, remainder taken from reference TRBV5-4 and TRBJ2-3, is ETGVTQSPTHLIKTRGQQVTLRCSSQSGHNTVSWYQQALGQGPQFIFQYYREEENGRGNFPPRFSGLQFPNYSSELNVNALELDDSALYLCASSLGSPGGAADTQYFGPGTRLTVL.